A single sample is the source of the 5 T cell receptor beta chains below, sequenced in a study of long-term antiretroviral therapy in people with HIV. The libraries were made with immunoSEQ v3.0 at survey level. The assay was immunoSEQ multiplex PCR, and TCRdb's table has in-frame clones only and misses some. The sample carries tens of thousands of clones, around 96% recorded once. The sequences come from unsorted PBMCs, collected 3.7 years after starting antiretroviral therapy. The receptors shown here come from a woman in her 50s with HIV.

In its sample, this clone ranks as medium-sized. The CDR3 DNA reads TGTGCCATTCAAGGGGAGGGGTATAATTCACCCCTCCACTTT. Translated, it gives CAIQGEGYNSPLHF. The gene calls are TRBV15 and TRBJ1-6, with a tentative D call TRBD1 (5 bases). Trimming removed 10 bases at V and 4 bases at J, with 14 bases between. Germline lookup yields CDR1 LNHNV and CDR2 YYDKDF (reference sequence). The CDR3 length is 14 residues.

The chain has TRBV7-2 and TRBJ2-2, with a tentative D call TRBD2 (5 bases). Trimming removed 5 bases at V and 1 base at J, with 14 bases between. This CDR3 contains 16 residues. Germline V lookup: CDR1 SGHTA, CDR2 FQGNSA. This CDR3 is CASSPLSGMNTGELFF. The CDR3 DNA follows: TGTGCCAGCAGCCCCCTTTCCGGGATGAACACCGGGGAGCTGTTTTTT.

The CDR3 DNA sequence: TGTGCCATCAGTAGGAGTAGCGGGGTGTCCCAAGAGACCCAGTACTTC. Amino acid sequence: CAISRSSGVSQETQYF. This rearrangement joins TRBV10-3 to TRBJ2-5; 8 bases agree with TRBD2. The V segment lost 5 bases and the J segment 1 base; nucleotides outside the gene matches: 9. The CDR3 consists of 16 residues. Germline CDR1 and CDR2: ENHRY and SYGVKD.

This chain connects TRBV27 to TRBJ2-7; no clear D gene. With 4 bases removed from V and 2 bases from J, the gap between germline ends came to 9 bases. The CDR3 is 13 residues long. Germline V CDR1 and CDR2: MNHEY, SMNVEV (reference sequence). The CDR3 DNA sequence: TGTGCCAGCAGTTCCGGGCAGCCCTACGAGCAGTACTTC. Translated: CASSSGQPYEQYF.

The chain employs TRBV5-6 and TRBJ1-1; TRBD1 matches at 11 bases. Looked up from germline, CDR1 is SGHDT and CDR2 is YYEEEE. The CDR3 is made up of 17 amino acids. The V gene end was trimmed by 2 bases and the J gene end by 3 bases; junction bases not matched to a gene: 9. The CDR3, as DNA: TGTGCCAGCAGCTTAGGACAGGGGGCCCGACAGGACACTGAAGCTTTCTTT. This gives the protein CASSLGQGARQDTEAFF.